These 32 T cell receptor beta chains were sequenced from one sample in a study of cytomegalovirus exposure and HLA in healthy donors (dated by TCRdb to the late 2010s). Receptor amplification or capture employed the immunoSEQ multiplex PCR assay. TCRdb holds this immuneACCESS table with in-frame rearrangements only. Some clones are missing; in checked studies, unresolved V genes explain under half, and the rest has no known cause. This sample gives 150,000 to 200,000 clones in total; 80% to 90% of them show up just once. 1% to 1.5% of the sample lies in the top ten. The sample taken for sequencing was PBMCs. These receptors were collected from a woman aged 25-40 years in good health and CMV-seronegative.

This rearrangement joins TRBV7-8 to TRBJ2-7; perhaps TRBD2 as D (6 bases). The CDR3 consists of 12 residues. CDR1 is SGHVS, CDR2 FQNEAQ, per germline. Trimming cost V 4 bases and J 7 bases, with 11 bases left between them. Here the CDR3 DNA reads TGTGCCAGCAGCTCCCTGGGGGGAGAGCAGTACTTC. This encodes CASSSLGGEQYF.

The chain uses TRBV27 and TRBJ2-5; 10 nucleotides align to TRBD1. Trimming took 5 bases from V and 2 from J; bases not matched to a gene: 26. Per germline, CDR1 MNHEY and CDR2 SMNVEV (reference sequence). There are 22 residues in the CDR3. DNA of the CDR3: TGTGCCAGCAGTAGGACAGGGGGTGGCTTCCCGCGCGTTGGGTTGGTACAAGAGACCCAGTACTTC. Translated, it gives CASSRTGGGFPRVGLVQETQYF.

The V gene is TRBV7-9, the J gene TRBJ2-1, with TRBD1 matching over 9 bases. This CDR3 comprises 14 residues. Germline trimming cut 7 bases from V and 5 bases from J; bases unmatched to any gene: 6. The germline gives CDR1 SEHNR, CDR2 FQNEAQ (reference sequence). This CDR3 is CASMTDRGNNEQFF. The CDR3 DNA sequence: TGTGCCAGCATGACGGACAGGGGAAACAATGAGCAGTTCTTC.

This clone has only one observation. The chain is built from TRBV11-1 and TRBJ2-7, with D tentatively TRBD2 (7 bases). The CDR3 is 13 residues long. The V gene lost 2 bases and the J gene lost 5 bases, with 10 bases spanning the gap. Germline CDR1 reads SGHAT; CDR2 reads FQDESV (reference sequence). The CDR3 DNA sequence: TGTGCCAGCAGCTTAAGGGGGGGGAACGAGCAGTACTTC. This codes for CASSLRGGNEQYF.

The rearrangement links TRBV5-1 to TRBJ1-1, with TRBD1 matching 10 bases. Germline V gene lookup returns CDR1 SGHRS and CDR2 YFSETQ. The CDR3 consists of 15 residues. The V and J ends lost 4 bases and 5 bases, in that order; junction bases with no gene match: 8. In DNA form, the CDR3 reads TGCGCCAGCAGCGCGAGACAGGGGGCGAGAACTGAAGCTTTCTTT. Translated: CASSARQGARTEAFF.

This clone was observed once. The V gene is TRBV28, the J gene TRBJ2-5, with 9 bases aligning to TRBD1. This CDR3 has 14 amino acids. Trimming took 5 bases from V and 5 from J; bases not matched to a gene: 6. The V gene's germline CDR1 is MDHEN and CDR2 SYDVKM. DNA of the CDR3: TGTGCCAGCAGTGGGTCAGGGACAGGGGAGACCCAGTACTTC. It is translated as CASSGSGTGETQYF. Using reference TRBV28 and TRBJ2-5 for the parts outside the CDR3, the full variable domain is DVKVTQSSRYLVKRTGEKVFLECVQDMDHENMFWYRQDPGLGLRLIYFSYDVKMKEKGDIPEGYSVSREKKERFSLILESASTNQTSMYLCASSGSGTGETQYFGPGTRLLVL.

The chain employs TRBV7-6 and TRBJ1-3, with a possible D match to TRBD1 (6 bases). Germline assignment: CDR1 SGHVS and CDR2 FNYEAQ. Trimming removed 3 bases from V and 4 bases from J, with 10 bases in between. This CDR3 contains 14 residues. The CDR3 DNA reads TGTGCCAGCAGCTTGGGGGCGAGAGGAAACACCATATATTTT. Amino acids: CASSLGARGNTIYF.

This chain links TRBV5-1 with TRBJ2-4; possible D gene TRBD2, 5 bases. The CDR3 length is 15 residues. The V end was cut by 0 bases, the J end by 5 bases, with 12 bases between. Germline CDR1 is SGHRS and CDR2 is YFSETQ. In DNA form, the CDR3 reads TGCGCCAGCAGCTTGGCTAGCCGTTCCCAAAACATTCAGTACTTC. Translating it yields CASSLASRSQNIQYF.

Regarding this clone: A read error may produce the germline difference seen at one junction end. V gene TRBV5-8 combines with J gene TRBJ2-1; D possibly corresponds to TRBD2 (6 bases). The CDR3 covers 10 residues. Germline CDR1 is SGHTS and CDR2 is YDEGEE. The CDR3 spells CASSKGTSIF. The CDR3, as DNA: TGTGCCAGCAGCAAAGGGACTTCCATCTTC.

The CDR3 sequence: CASTGQGINTYEQYF. CDR3 nucleotides: TGTGCCAGCACTGGACAGGGAATAAACACCTACGAGCAGTACTTC. This rearrangement joins TRBV2 to TRBJ2-7, with 8 bases lining up with TRBD1. V gave up 7 bases and J gave up 2 bases; unmatched junction bases: 10. This CDR3 region has 15 residues. CDR1 and CDR2 from the germline V gene are SNHLY and FYNNEI.

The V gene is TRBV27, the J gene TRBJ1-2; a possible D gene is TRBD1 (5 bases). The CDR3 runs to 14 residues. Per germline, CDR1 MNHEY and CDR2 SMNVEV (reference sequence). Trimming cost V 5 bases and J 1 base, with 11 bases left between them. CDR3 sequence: CASSNRPSNYGYTF. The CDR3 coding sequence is TGTGCCAGCAGTAACAGGCCTAGTAACTATGGCTACACCTTC.

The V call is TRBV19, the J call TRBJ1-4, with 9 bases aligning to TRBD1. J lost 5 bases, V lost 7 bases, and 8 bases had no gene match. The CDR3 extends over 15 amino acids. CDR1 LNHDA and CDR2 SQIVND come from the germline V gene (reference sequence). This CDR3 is CASTPRGTGNEKLFF. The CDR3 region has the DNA TGTGCCAGTACCCCGAGGGGGACAGGGAATGAAAAACTGTTTTTT.

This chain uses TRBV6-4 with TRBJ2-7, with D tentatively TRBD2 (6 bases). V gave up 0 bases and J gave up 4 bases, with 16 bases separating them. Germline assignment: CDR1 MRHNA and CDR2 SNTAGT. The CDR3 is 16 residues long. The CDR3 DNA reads TGTGCCAGCAGTGACTCGAGTCGAGGGAGGCCTTACGAGCAGTACTTC. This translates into CASSDSSRGRPYEQYF.

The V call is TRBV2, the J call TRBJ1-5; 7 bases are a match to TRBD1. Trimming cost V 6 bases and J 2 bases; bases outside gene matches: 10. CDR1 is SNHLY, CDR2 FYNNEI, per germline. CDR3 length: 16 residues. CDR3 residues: CASRRRTGSGNQPQHF. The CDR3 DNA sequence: TGTGCCAGCAGAAGAAGGACAGGATCTGGCAATCAGCCCCAGCATTTT. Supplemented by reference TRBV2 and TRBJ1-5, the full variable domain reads EPEVTQTPSHQVTQMGQEVILRCVPISNHLYFYWYRQILGQKVEFLVSFYNNEISEKSEIFDDQFSVERPDGSNFTLKIRSTKLEDSAMYFCASRRRTGSGNQPQHFGDGTRLSIL.

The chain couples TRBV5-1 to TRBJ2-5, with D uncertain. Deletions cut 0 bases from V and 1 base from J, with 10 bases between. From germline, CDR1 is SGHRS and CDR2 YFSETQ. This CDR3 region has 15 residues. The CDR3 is CASSLGTSVQETQYF. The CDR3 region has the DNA TGCGCCAGCAGCTTGGGCACGTCAGTCCAAGAGACCCAGTACTTC. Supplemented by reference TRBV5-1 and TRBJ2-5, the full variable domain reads KAGVTQTPRYLIKTRGQQVTLSCSPISGHRSVSWYQQTPGQGLQFLFEYFSETQRNKGNFPGRFSGRQFSNSRSEMNVSTLELGDSALYLCASSLGTSVQETQYFGPGTRLLVL.

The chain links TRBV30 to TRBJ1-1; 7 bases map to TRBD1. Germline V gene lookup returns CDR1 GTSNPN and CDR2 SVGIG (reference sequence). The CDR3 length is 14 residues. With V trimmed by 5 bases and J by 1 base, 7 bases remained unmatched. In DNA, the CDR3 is TGTGCCTGGTTGGGGGGACAGTGGAACACTGAAGCTTTCTTT. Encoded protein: CAWLGGQWNTEAFF.

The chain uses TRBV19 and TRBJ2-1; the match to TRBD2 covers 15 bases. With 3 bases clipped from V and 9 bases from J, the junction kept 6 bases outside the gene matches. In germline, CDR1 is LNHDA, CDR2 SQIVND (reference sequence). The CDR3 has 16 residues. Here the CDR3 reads CASSMRTSGRAVEQFF. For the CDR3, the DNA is TGTGCCAGTAGTATGAGGACTAGCGGGAGGGCCGTTGAGCAGTTCTTC.

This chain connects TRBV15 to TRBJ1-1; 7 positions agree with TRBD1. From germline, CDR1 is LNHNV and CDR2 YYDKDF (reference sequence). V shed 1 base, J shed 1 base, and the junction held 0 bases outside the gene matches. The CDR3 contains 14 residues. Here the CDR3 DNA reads TGTGCCACCAGCAGAGGGACAGGGAACACTGAAGCTTTCTTT. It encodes CATSRGTGNTEAFF. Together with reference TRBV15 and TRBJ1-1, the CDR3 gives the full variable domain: DAMVIQNPRYQVTQFGKPVTLSCSQTLNHNVMYWYQQKSSQAPKLLFHYYDKDFNNEADTPDNFQSRRPNTSFCFLDIRSPGLGDTAMYLCATSRGTGNTEAFFGQGTRLTVV.

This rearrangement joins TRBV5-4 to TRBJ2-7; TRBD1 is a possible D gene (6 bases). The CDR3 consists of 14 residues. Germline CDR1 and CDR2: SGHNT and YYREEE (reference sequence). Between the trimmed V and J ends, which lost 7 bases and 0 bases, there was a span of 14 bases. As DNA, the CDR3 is TGTGCCAGCGGATCTACAGGGAACTCCTACGAGCAGTACTTC. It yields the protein CASGSTGNSYEQYF.

CDR3 amino acids: CASSLTPATNEKLFF. In DNA form, the CDR3 reads TGTGCCAGCAGCTTAACGCCAGCAACTAATGAAAAACTGTTTTTT. The J gene is TRBJ1-4, the V gene TRBV5-6; no firm D call. The CDR3 covers 15 residues. Germline CDR1 and CDR2: SGHDT and YYEEEE. V was trimmed by 2 bases and J by 0 bases, leaving 8 bases between them.

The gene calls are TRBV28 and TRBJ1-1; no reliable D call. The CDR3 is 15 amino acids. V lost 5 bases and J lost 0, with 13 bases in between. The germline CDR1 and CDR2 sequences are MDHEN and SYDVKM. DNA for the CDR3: TGTGCCAGCAGTCCGACTCCCCGGATGAACACTGAAGCTTTCTTT. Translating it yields CASSPTPRMNTEAFF.

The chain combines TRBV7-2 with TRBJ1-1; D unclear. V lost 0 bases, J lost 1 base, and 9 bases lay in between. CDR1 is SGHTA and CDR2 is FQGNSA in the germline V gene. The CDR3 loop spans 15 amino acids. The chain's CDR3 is CASSLAKTANTEAFF. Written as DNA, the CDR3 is TGTGCCAGCAGCTTAGCCAAAACAGCGAACACTGAAGCTTTCTTT.

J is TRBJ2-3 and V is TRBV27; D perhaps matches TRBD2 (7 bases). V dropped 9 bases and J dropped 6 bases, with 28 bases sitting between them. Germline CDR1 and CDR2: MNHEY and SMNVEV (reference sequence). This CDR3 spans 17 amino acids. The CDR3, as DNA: TGTGCCAGTTGGGGGCTAGCGGCTTTCCAATCCGCGGATACGCAGTATTTT. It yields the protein CASWGLAAFQSADTQYF.

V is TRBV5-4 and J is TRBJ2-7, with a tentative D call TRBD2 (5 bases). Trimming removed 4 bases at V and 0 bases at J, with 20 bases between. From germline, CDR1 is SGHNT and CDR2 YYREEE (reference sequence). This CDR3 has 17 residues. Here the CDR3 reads CASSLISGGPFSYEQYF. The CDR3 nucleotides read TGTGCCAGCAGCCTGATTAGTGGCGGGCCCTTCTCCTACGAGCAGTACTTC.

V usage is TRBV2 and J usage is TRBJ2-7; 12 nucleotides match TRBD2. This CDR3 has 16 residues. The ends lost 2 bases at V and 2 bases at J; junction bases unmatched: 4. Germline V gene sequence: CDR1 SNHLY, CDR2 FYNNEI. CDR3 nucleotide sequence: TGTGCCAGCAGTGAACTAGCGGGAGGGCCTCCCTACGAGCAGTACTTC. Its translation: CASSELAGGPPYEQYF.

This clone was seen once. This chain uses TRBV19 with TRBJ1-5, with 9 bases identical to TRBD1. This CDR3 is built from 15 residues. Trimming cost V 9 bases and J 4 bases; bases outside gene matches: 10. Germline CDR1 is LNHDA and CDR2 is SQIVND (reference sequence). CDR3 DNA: TGTGCCAGCCATTTTTGGACAGGGGAAAATCAGCCCCAGCATTTT. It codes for CASHFWTGENQPQHF.

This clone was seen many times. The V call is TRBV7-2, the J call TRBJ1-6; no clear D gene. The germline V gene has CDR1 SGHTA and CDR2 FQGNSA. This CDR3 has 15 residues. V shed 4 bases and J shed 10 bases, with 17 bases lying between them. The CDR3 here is CASSSRRVVVSPLHF. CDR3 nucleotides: TGTGCCAGCAGCTCCCGCCGAGTGGTCGTCTCACCCCTCCACTTT. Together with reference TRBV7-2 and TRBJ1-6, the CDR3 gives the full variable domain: GAGVSQSPSNKVTEKGKDVELRCDPISGHTALYWYRQSLGQGLEFLIYFQGNSAPDKSGLPSDRFSAERTGGSVSTLTIQRTQQEDSAVYLCASSSRRVVVSPLHFGNGTRLTVT.

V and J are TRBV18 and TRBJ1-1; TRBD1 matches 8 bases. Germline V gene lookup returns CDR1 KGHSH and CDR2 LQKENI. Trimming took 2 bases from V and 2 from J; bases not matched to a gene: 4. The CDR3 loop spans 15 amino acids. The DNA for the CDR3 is TGTGCCAGCTCACCAATTGGGACAGGTAACACTGAAGCTTTCTTT. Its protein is CASSPIGTGNTEAFF.

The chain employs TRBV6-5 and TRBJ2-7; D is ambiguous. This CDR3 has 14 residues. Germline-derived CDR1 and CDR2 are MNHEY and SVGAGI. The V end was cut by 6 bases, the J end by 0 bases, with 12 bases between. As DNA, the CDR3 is TGTGCCAGCAGGTCCCCAGCGAGCTCCTACGAGCAGTACTTC. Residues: CASRSPASSYEQYF.

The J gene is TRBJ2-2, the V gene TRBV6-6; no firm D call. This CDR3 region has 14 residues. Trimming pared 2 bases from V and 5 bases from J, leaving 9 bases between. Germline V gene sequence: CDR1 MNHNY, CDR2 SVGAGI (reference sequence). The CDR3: CASSYMTTTGELFF. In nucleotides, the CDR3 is TGTGCCAGCAGTTACATGACAACTACCGGGGAGCTGTTTTTT.

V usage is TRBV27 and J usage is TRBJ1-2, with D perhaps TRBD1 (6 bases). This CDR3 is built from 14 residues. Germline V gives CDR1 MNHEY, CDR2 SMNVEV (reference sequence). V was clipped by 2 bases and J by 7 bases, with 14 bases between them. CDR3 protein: CASSLVPGVSGYTF. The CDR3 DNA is TGTGCCAGCAGTTTAGTGCCAGGGGTATCTGGCTACACCTTC.

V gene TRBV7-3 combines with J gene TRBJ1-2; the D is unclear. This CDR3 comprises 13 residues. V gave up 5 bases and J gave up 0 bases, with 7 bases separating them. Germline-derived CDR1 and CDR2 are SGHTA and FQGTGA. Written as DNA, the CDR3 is TGTGCCAGCAGCCCCGGAGCTAACTATGGCTACACCTTC. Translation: CASSPGANYGYTF.